This passage covers 24 T cell receptor beta chains from one sample sequenced in a study of T-cell memory formation after mild COVID-19. Each CDR3 protein is one row after TCRdb ran MiXCR on the 5' RACE reads. The sample has fewer than 550,000 distinct CDR3 sequences, roughly 20% seen once. The sample consisted of PBMCs or a T cell subset sorted from them (not recorded which). The receptor source for this set is an adult woman who had mild COVID-19 (a few samples of this study predate the infection). Cell type and time point are not known.

This rearrangement joins TRBV7-8 to TRBJ1-1, with D perhaps matching TRBD1 (5 bases). V lost 5 bases, J lost 3 bases, and 13 bases lay in between. CDR3 length: 14 residues. Germline V gene sequence: CDR1 SGHVS, CDR2 FQNEAQ. CDR3 in DNA: TGTGCCAGCAGCCTCGCAGGGTCGGACACTGAAGCTTTCTTT. This encodes CASSLAGSDTEAFF.

Note on this clonotype: Relative to the germline gene, one junction end is altered; a read error may explain this. The gene calls are TRBV5-1 and TRBJ2-7; 7 bases are a match to TRBD2. The germline CDR1 and CDR2 sequences are SGHRS and YFSETQ. The CDR3 spans 12 residues. The CDR3 loop reads CASSPDGREILF. The CDR3 DNA sequence: TGCGCCAGCAGCCCCGATGGGAGGGAAATCCTCTTC.

This clonotype was observed a handful of times. V gene TRBV5-1 combines with J gene TRBJ2-7, with TRBD2 matching 7 bases. With V trimmed by 4 bases and J by 2 bases, 9 bases remained unmatched. The V gene's germline CDR1 is SGHRS and CDR2 YFSETQ. This CDR3 has 15 amino acids. CDR3 residues: CASSRSGTTTYEQYF. The CDR3 region has the DNA TGCGCCAGCAGCCGTTCCGGGACTACTACCTACGAGCAGTACTTC.

This clonotype was seen repeatedly, ten times or more. The J gene is TRBJ2-1, the V gene TRBV6-2 or TRBV6-3; 9 nucleotides line up with TRBD2. This CDR3 is 15 amino acids long. V dropped 4 bases and J dropped 0; count of bases not matched to a gene: 1. Germline V lookup: CDR1 MNHEY, CDR2 SVGEGT. The CDR3 reads CASSLAGVSYNEQFF. CDR3 sequence (DNA): TGTGCCAGCAGTTTAGCGGGAGTCTCCTACAATGAGCAGTTCTTC.

The CDR3 coding sequence is TGTGCCATTGGTGGACAGACCTACGAGCAGTACTTC. Its protein is CAIGGQTYEQYF. This chain connects TRBV10-3 to TRBJ2-7; possibly TRBD1 for D (6 bases). Germline values: CDR1 ENHRY, CDR2 SYGVKD. The CDR3 has 12 residues. V lost 9 bases and J 2 bases, leaving 11 bases between the germline ends.

This clonotype was seen more than once but under ten times. The chain has TRBV4-3 and TRBJ1-6; 8 bases are a match to TRBD1. The CDR3 consists of 19 residues. CDR1 LGHNA and CDR2 YSLEER come from the germline V gene. The V and J ends lost 0 bases and 7 bases, in that order; junction bases with no gene match: 14. In DNA form, the CDR3 reads TGCGCCAGCAGCCAAGATCGCCAGGGGGCAAGGTTATGGAATTCACCCCTCCACTTT. Amino acid sequence: CASSQDRQGARLWNSPLHF.

The sample holds a few counts of this clonotype. This chain links TRBV4-3 with TRBJ1-1; D unresolved. Germline loops: CDR1 LGHNA, CDR2 YSLEER. V lost 3 bases and J 11 bases, leaving 10 bases between the germline ends. The CDR3 has 11 residues. CDR3 bases: TGCGCCAGCAGCCACCCATCTTGGGCTTTCTTT. This sequence encodes CASSHPSWAFF.

The table lists this clonotype with a few counts. V is TRBV3-1 and J is TRBJ1-2; D may be TRBD1 (6 bases). This CDR3 region has 15 residues. Trimming stripped 3 bases from V and 4 bases from J, with 15 bases between. Germline V CDR1 and CDR2: LGHDT, YNNKEL (reference sequence). CDR3 nucleotides: TGTGCCAGCAGCCAGTCGGACAGAGTTCGCTATGGCTACACCTTC. Translated: CASSQSDRVRYGYTF.

The rearrangement links TRBV5-6 to TRBJ2-1; D is unclear. The V gene lost 1 base and the J gene lost 3 bases, with 2 bases spanning the gap. CDR3 length: 12 residues. Germline V gene lookup returns CDR1 SGHDT and CDR2 YYEEEE. Written as DNA, the CDR3 is TGTGCCAGCAGCTTGTTCTACAATGAGCAGTTCTTC. This sequence encodes CASSLFYNEQFF.

This clonotype was detected a few times. The chain joins TRBV6-5 to TRBJ1-2, with a tentative D call TRBD1 (5 bases). The V gene's germline CDR1 is MNHEY and CDR2 SVGAGI. Trimming cost V 7 bases and J 0 bases, with 15 bases left between them. The CDR3 is made up of 15 amino acids. The CDR3 sequence: CASKEKGSPNYGYTF. The CDR3 nucleotides read TGTGCCAGCAAGGAGAAGGGGTCTCCTAACTATGGCTACACCTTC.

The genes are TRBV7-2 and TRBJ2-5; weak D call: TRBD1 (6 bases). Germline assignment: CDR1 SGHTA and CDR2 FQGNSA. Deletions cut 6 bases from V and 4 bases from J, with 12 bases between. This CDR3 region has 13 residues. The CDR3 reads CASSPGQIETQYF. DNA of the CDR3: TGTGCCAGCAGTCCCGGACAGATAGAGACCCAGTACTTC. Combining the CDR3 with reference TRBV7-2 and TRBJ2-5 gives the whole variable domain GAGVSQSPSNKVTEKGKDVELRCDPISGHTALYWYRQSLGQGLEFLIYFQGNSAPDKSGLPSDRFSAERTGGSVSTLTIQRTQQEDSAVYLCASSPGQIETQYFGPGTRLLVL.

This clonotype was recorded a few times. The gene calls are TRBV12-3 or TRBV12-4 and TRBJ1-1; TRBD1 is a possible D gene (6 bases). V shed 5 bases and J shed 3 bases, with 13 bases lying between them. CDR3 length: 14 residues. The CDR3 here is CASSEHTGYTEAFF. The CDR3 DNA follows: TGTGCCAGCAGTGAACATACAGGGTACACTGAAGCTTTCTTT.

This clonotype was observed a few times. The V and J genes are TRBV4-1 and TRBJ2-3; 7 bases map to TRBD1. Germline loops: CDR1 MGHRA, CDR2 YSYEKL. The junction had 5 bases not matched to a gene; V was cut back by 4 bases and J by 4 bases. This CDR3 region has 14 residues. This CDR3 reads CASSRQGVADTQYF. CDR3 DNA: TGCGCCAGCAGCCGTCAGGGGGTTGCAGATACGCAGTATTTT.

This clonotype has a handful of counts. The conserved phenylalanine or tryptophan normally closing the CDR3 is absent here, so this likely arose from a read error. This chain joins TRBV7-2 and TRBJ2-7; 7 nucleotides match TRBD2. The CDR3 length is 16 residues. CDR1 SGHTA and CDR2 FQGNSA come from the germline V gene. V shed 4 bases, J shed 1 base, and the junction held 10 bases outside the gene matches. The CDR3 sequence is CASSSPSGVKSYEQYL. CDR3 coding DNA: TGTGCCAGCAGCTCCCCGAGCGGGGTAAAATCCTACGAGCAGTACCTC.

The chain recombines TRBV6-2 or TRBV6-3 with TRBJ2-2, with 8 positions matching TRBD2. The CDR3 consists of 18 residues. Trimming cost V 2 bases and J 6 bases; bases outside gene matches: 14. The germline V gene encodes CDR1 MNHEY and CDR2 SVGEGT. The CDR3 DNA sequence: TGTGCCAGCAGTTACCCCCTCCCGGGACTAGTATCCGCCGGGGAGCTGTTTTTT. Translated, it gives CASSYPLPGLVSAGELFF.

Only a few counts were recorded for this clonotype. The chain recombines TRBV5-4 with TRBJ2-1; D could derive from TRBD1 or TRBD2 (5 bases each). The germline V and J ends were trimmed by 0 bases and 9 bases, with 16 bases remaining between them. Germline V CDR1 and CDR2: SGHNT, YYREEE (reference sequence). This CDR3 contains 15 residues. CDR3 amino acids: CASSLEGTGLGEQFF. The CDR3 DNA sequence: TGTGCCAGCAGCTTGGAGGGGACCGGCCTCGGTGAGCAGTTCTTC.

This clonotype was seen a few times. This chain uses TRBV4-3 with TRBJ2-7; a possible D gene is TRBD2 (6 bases). The CDR3 covers 14 residues. Trimming stripped 1 base from V and 3 bases from J, with 10 bases between. Germline-derived CDR1 and CDR2 are LGHNA and YSLEER. The CDR3 loop reads CASSQGEAGYEQYF. In DNA, the CDR3 is TGCGCCAGCAGCCAAGGGGAAGCGGGCTACGAGCAGTACTTC.

V and J are TRBV21-1 and TRBJ2-7; the table's D gene call, TRBD1, was not cross checked with the DNA. TRBV21-1 is reported as a pseudogene. The CDR3 covers 14 residues. The CDR3 sequence: CASSIRTVTGEQYF. The CDR3 region has the DNA TGTGCCAGCAGCATTCGGACAGTAACGGGGGAGCAGTACTTC.

This rearrangement joins TRBV6-5 to TRBJ2-2; weak D call: TRBD2 (6 bases). Between the trimmed V and J ends, which lost 1 base and 5 bases, there was a span of 8 bases. CDR1 and CDR2 from the germline V gene are MNHEY and SVGAGI. CDR3 length equals 14 residues. CDR3 region: CASSYWGETGELFF. Here the CDR3 DNA reads TGTGCCAGCAGTTACTGGGGGGAAACCGGGGAGCTGTTTTTT.

This clonotype has only a few counts. The rearrangement joins TRBV15 to TRBJ2-1, with 7 bases aligning to TRBD2. With 0 bases clipped from V and 8 bases from J, the junction kept 10 bases outside the gene matches. The CDR3 consists of 16 residues. Germline CDR1 is LNHNV and CDR2 is YYDKDF (reference sequence). The CDR3, as DNA: TGTGCCACCAGCAGAGATAACCCCGTACGGGGGGATGAGCAGTTCTTC. It encodes CATSRDNPVRGDEQFF.

V usage is TRBV6-5 and J usage is TRBJ1-5; TRBD1 agrees at 9 bases. CDR1 is MNHEY, CDR2 SVGAGI, per germline. The CDR3 extends over 15 amino acids. J lost 3 bases, V lost 5 bases, and 5 bases had no gene match. This CDR3 reads CASSPTGGINQPQHF. Here the CDR3 DNA reads TGTGCCAGCAGTCCGACAGGGGGGATCAATCAGCCCCAGCATTTT.

This clonotype was seen only a few times. The chain combines TRBV12-3 or TRBV12-4 with TRBJ1-1; D perhaps matches TRBD1 (5 bases). V was pared by 2 bases and J by 5 bases, with 12 bases between. This CDR3 is built from 14 residues. CDR3 sequence: CASSLPSGGTEAFF. The DNA of the CDR3 is TGTGCCAGCAGTTTACCATCGGGGGGAACTGAAGCTTTCTTT.

The gene calls are TRBV21-1 and TRBJ2-2; the DNA was not compared with TRBD2, the D call given in the table. TRBV21-1 is listed as a pseudogene. The CDR3 is 19 residues long. The CDR3 here is CASSNPTTQGLLNTGELFF. The CDR3 nucleotides are TGTGCCAGCAGCAACCCAACCACCCAAGGACTCCTGAACACCGGGGAGCTGTTTTTT.

The rearrangement joins TRBV18 to TRBJ2-6; 9 bases fit TRBD1. The junction had 13 bases not matched to a gene; V was cut back by 3 bases and J by 4 bases. Germline V gene data show CDR1 as KGHSH and CDR2 as LQKENI. This CDR3 spans 19 amino acids. DNA for the CDR3: TGTGCCAGCTCACCTTCTACAGGGGGCGCTGGGTCCGGGGCCAACGTCCTGACTTTC. This translates into CASSPSTGGAGSGANVLTF. The variable domain in full, with the rest retrieved from reference TRBV18 and TRBJ2-6, is NAGVMQNPRHLVRRRGQEARLRCSPMKGHSHVYWYRQLPEEGLKFMVYLQKENIIDESGMPKERFSAEFPKEGPSILRIQQVVRGDSAAYFCASSPSTGGAGSGANVLTFGAGSRLTVL.